The 6 T cell receptor beta chains presented below share a single source sample, sequenced in a study of cytomegalovirus exposure and HLA in healthy donors. Use of 60 Vbeta and 13 Jbeta primers characterized the PCR. Some clones are missing from TCRdb's copy, which holds only in-frame ones; the method was immunoSEQ multiplex PCR. This table holds roughly 100,000 clones, about 80% found once. Sequencing was done on a sample of PBMCs. The receptor set was obtained from a middle-aged man in good health and CMV-seronegative.

This clone showed up just a few times. The chain is built from TRBV18 and TRBJ2-7; no clear D gene. The CDR3 loop spans 12 amino acids. The V gene's germline CDR1 is KGHSH and CDR2 LQKENI. V dropped 1 base and J dropped 5 bases, with 6 bases sitting between them. The CDR3 DNA reads TGTGCCAGCTCACCACGGCCAGACGAGCAGTACTTC. Translated, it gives CASSPRPDEQYF.

The chain couples TRBV28 to TRBJ2-5, with 9 nucleotides matching TRBD1. The better agreement between TRBJ2-7 and the DNA end casts doubt on the J call. The length of the CDR3 is 15 residues. The germline V gene has CDR1 MDHEN and CDR2 SYDVKM. The CDR3 nucleotides read TGTGCCAGCAGTTTATTTGGGACAGGGCTTTACGAGCAGTACTTC. Translation gives CASSLFGTGLYEQYF.

The chain couples TRBV10-3 to TRBJ2-5; 8 bases line up with TRBD2. Germline CDR1 ENHRY, CDR2 SYGVKD. Trimming removed 8 bases from V and 3 bases from J; junction bases left unmatched: 14. CDR3 length equals 16 residues. CDR3 DNA: TGTGCCATCTCCCCCGGTAGTGGGCGGGAGGAAGAGACCCAGTACTTC. It yields the protein CAISPGSGREEETQYF.

CDR3 bases: TGTGCCAGCAGCTTATTTGCGGCGGGGTACAATGAGCAGTTCTTC. Its translation is CASSLFAAGYNEQFF. This rearrangement joins TRBV7-3 to TRBJ2-1; D possibly corresponds to TRBD2 (6 bases). V gave up 2 bases and J gave up 4 bases, with 12 bases separating them. The germline CDR1 and CDR2 sequences are SGHTA and FQGTGA. The CDR3 runs 15 residues. Full variable domain (rest looked up from reference TRBV7-3 and TRBJ2-1): GAGVSQTPSNKVTEKGKYVELRCDPISGHTALYWYRQSLGQGPEFLIYFQGTGAADDSGLPNDRFFAVRPEGSVSTLKIQRTERGDSAVYLCASSLFAAGYNEQFFGPGTRLTVL.

The rearrangement joins TRBV7-2 to TRBJ2-3; D may be TRBD1 (5 bases). Germline V gene data show CDR1 as SGHTA and CDR2 as FQGNSA. The CDR3 loop spans 16 amino acids. Trimming shortened V by 4 bases and J by 0 bases, and 14 bases separated the two germline ends. Here the CDR3 DNA reads TGTGCCAGCAGCTCTGCAGGGCTGACTAGCACAGATACGCAGTATTTT. Protein: CASSSAGLTSTDTQYF.

The rearrangement joins TRBV5-1 to TRBJ2-2; D remains unclear. Germline assignment: CDR1 SGHRS and CDR2 YFSETQ. The ends were cut back, 0 bases at V and 1 base at J, with 10 bases in the middle. This CDR3 has 16 residues. CDR3 sequence reads: CASSLGPAENTGELFF. The CDR3 region has the DNA TGCGCCAGCAGCTTGGGGCCGGCGGAGAACACCGGGGAGCTGTTTTTT.